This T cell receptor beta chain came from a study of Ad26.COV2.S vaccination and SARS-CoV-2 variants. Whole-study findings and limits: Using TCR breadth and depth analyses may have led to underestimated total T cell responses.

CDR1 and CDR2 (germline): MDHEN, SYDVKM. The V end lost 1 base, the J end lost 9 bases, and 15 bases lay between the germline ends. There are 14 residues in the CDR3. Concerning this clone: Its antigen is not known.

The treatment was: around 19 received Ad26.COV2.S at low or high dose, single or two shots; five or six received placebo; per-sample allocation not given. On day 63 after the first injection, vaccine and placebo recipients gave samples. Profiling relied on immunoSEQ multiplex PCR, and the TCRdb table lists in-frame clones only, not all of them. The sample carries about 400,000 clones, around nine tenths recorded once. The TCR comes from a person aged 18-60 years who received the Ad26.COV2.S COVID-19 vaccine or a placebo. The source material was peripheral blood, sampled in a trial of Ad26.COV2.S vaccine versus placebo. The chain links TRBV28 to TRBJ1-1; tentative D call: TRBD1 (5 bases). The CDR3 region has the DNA TGTGCCAGCAGTTTATCCCAACCGGGACCCCAAGCTTTCTTT. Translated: CASSLSQPGPQAFF.